The entry that follows covers one T cell receptor (beta chain) sequence. This record comes from a study of blood T cell repertoires in COVID-19. Study in general: Samples of COVID-19 (acute and convalescent) were obtained from the United States, Italy and Spain. Sources were T cells, B-cell-depleted T cells, or PBMCs; the material itself was cDNA or gDNA.

The CDR3 spans 16 residues. Trimming took 6 bases from V and 10 from J, leaving 25 bases between them. The germline V gene encodes CDR1 MDHEN and CDR2 SYDVKM. In the authors' methods: Reference gene primers were amplified, and this amplification served to estimate nucleated cell counts. TCRdb keeps only in-frame clones here, not all; method: immunoSEQ multiplex PCR. Clonal size and the V and J genes are those of that table, whereas D and trimming came from the DNA. Here the sample spans about 120,000 clones, almost 85% being singletons. The clonotype comes from a man between 65 and 85 years old with active or convalescent COVID-19. Sequencing was done on a sample of peripheral blood. This chain joins TRBV28 and TRBJ1-5, with D possibly TRBD1 on 6 matching bases. The CDR3 sequence is CASSRWLGTTYRPQHF. The CDR3, as DNA: TGTGCCAGCAGCCGTTGGTTGGGGACAACGTATCGACCCCAGCATTTT. The whole variable domain, filled in from reference TRBV28 and TRBJ1-5, reads DVKVTQSSRYLVKRTGEKVFLECVQDMDHENMFWYRQDPGLGLRLIYFSYDVKMKEKGDIPEGYSVSREKKERFSLILESASTNQTSMYLCASSRWLGTTYRPQHFGDGTRLSIL.